Shown below are 9 T cell receptor beta chains from a single sample sequenced in a study of blood T cells in healthy people across ages (dated by TCRdb to the mid-2010s). To prepare the library, 5' RACE was applied. Data came from an Illumina HiSeq 2500. The second PCR ran for roughly 7 to 12 cycles and used a J-beta primer mix along with a sample-barcoded 5' primer. Starting from the raw public reads, TCRdb applied fastp trimming at Q25, assembled clones with MiXCR and retained in-frame beta chains. Merged by CDR3 protein, the rows form single entries marked with the most common genes and DNA. The sample records some 1.7 million distinct CDR3 sequences, under 30% of which are singletons. Clones ranked in the top ten supply around 7.7% of the sample. Sequenced: blood. The receptors here all came from a woman between 25 and 40 years old in good health.

At least ten counts were recorded for this clonotype. The chain uses TRBV12-3 or TRBV12-4 and TRBJ2-6; D is ambiguous. This CDR3 has 15 residues. V was shortened by 6 bases and J by 1 base, with 10 bases between the two germline ends. CDR3 loop: CASSFSNSGANVLTF. In DNA form, the CDR3 reads TGTGCCAGCAGCTTTTCGAATTCTGGGGCCAACGTCCTGACTTTC.

The chain has TRBV6-6 and TRBJ1-1; no definite D call. V shed 0 bases and J shed 1 base, with 12 bases lying between them. Germline-derived CDR1 and CDR2 are MNHNY and SVGAGI (reference sequence). CDR3 length: 16 residues. The CDR3, as DNA: TGTGCCAGCAGTTACTCGAGGGTGGCAAGGAACACTGAAGCTTTCTTT. This sequence encodes CASSYSRVARNTEAFF.

This clonotype appeared a few times. This rearrangement joins TRBV27 to TRBJ1-2; no firm D call. Germline CDR1 MNHEY, CDR2 SMNVEV (reference sequence). The CDR3 has 13 residues. V lost 8 bases and J lost 7, with 17 bases in between. DNA of the CDR3: TGTGCCAGCTCTCCATACAGTGCTTTTGGCTACACCTTC. This sequence encodes CASSPYSAFGYTF.

Ten or more counts support this clonotype. The rearrangement joins TRBV6-2 or TRBV6-3 to TRBJ2-7; tentatively, D is TRBD2 (5 bases). Germline V gene data show CDR1 as MNHEY and CDR2 as SVGEGT. Trimming left V 2 bases short and J 0 bases short, with 11 bases between. The CDR3 is 15 amino acids. CDR3 in amino acids: CASSYPQRSSYEQYF. The CDR3 coding sequence is TGTGCCAGCAGTTACCCTCAGCGGAGCTCCTACGAGCAGTACTTC.

The chain joins TRBV11-2 to TRBJ2-7; either TRBD1 or TRBD2 may fit D (5 bases each). This CDR3 spans 15 amino acids. The V and J ends lost 5 bases and 3 bases respectively, with 17 bases between them. In germline, CDR1 is SGHAT, CDR2 FQNNGV. The CDR3, as DNA: TGTGCCAGCAGCGCCCCGGCTGTTGGGGGCTACGAGCAGTACTTC. It encodes CASSAPAVGGYEQYF.

The chain couples TRBV18 to TRBJ1-1; D gene unclear. CDR1 and CDR2 from the germline V gene are KGHSH and LQKENI. Trimming took 2 bases from V and 8 from J, leaving 9 bases between them. The CDR3 is made up of 12 amino acids. The CDR3 is CASSPEGFEAFF. The DNA for the CDR3 is TGTGCCAGCTCACCAGAAGGGTTCGAAGCTTTCTTT.

V usage is TRBV20-1 and J usage is TRBJ1-1, with TRBD1 identical over 9 bases. CDR1 and CDR2 from the germline V gene are DFQATT and SNEGSKA (reference sequence). J lost 5 bases, V lost 2 bases, and 6 bases had no gene match. The CDR3 extends over 14 amino acids. CDR3 loop: CSARTGTGRTEAFF. In nucleotides, the CDR3 is TGCAGTGCTAGAACCGGGACAGGGAGGACTGAAGCTTTCTTT.

The chain is built from TRBV24-1 and TRBJ2-1, with 7 bases matching TRBD2. Germline V gives CDR1 KGHDR, CDR2 SFDVKD. The CDR3 is 17 residues long. With V trimmed by 4 bases and J by 6 bases, 14 bases remained unmatched. This CDR3 reads CATSDARAGMGVNEQFF. The CDR3 coding sequence is TGTGCCACCAGTGACGCCCGAGCGGGGATGGGGGTCAATGAGCAGTTCTTC.

The rearrangement uses TRBV4-3 and TRBJ2-1; D is unresolved. The CDR3 sequence is 17 residues long. Trimming removed 0 bases at V and 2 bases at J, with 14 bases between. CDR1 and CDR2 from the germline V gene are LGHNA and YSLEER. The CDR3 loop is CASSQDTRGQPYNEQFF. The CDR3 nucleotides are TGCGCCAGCAGCCAAGATACGCGCGGTCAGCCCTACAATGAGCAGTTCTTC.